This TCR beta chain was recovered during a study of OX40 agonist ivuxolimab in advanced cancers. Germline V gene data show CDR1 as MNHNS and CDR2 as SASEGT. V shed 7 bases, J shed 4 bases, and the junction held 3 bases outside the gene matches. CDR3 length: 15 residues. A note on this clone: Antigen: not known.

The study, taken as a whole, reports: At doses 0.1 to 3.0 mg/kg, CD4+ and CD8+ clones expanded.

TCRdb keeps only in-frame clones here, not all; method: immunoSEQ multiplex PCR. Among 60,000 to 65,000 clones listed, about 92% were seen once. This specimen consisted of CD4+ or CD8+ T cells sorted from blood, obtained in a trial of the OX40 agonist ivuxolimab. This rearrangement joins TRBV6-1 to TRBJ2-1; 14 nucleotides align to TRBD2. This clonotype was obtained from an adult with an advanced solid tumor such as melanoma, head and neck, liver or kidney cancer. The CDR3 loop reads CASTWTSGGYNEQFF. In DNA form, the CDR3 reads TGTGCCAGCACCTGGACTAGCGGGGGGTACAATGAGCAGTTCTTC.